A single T cell receptor (beta chain) is shown here with its context. The antigen is unknown. These data come from a study of shared clonotypes between healthy human individuals. Looked up from germline, CDR1 is MNHNS and CDR2 is SASEGT. The CDR3 sequence is 16 residues long. V lost 1 base to trimming and J lost 5 bases; unmatched junction nucleotides: 6. Study-level points and caveats: The study found lower generation probabilities in non-shared clonotypes than in those shared by all four donors.

Each cell subset's genomic DNA was divided evenly among several immunoSEQ plates. When replicate PCRs were run on sorted subsets, they used 150 to 250 ng DNA, tens of thousands of T cell genomes. TCRdb's copy holds only in-frame clones and misses some; the assay was immunoSEQ multiplex PCR. The sample carries about 2.5 million clones, 85% to 95% recorded once. This TCR was sampled from a man between 18 and 29 years old in good health. Some clones in this sample may be carry-over from other donors' samples. The chain combines TRBV6-1 with TRBJ2-7, with 12 bases lining up with TRBD1. The sequenced material came from naive CD4+ T cells from PBMCs. Subset: CD45RA+ positively selected. The chain's CDR3 is CASSEGDRGRVDEQYF. The CDR3 region has the DNA TGTGCCAGCAGTGAAGGGGACAGGGGGCGCGTCGACGAGCAGTACTTC.